These T cell receptor beta chains were read from a single sample in a study of molecular identifiers for immune sequencing clone quantification. TCRdb fed the PCR reads into MiXCR, producing one record per CDR3 protein. The data show some 320,000 distinct CDR3 sequences, about a fifth seen once. The specimen sequenced was naive CD8+ T cells from blood, with Jurkat cell RNA spiked in. These receptors all come from a human donor in good health. Some libraries in this study had Jurkat cell RNA spiked in. Each CDR3 is given with its conserved first and last residue. Fields, in order: CDR3 DNA, CDR3 protein, J gene, D gene, V gene, clone size. A D gene is named only where the DNA matches it firmly. Only some rows state a clone size, as once, few, many or a class for expanded clones.

DNA: TGCGCCAGCAGCCATACGCGGGGCCCCAATCAGCCCCAGCATTTT
CDR3: CASSHTRGPNQPQHF
J: TRBJ1-5
D: -
V: TRBV4-1
size: many

DNA: TGTGCCAGCAGCCACCCCGACAGGGGGCGCGAGCAGTACTTC
CDR3: CASSHPDRGREQYF
J: TRBJ2-7
D: TRBD1
V: TRBV7-9
size: many

DNA: TGTGCCAGCAGCTTAGCCAGGGGTGCCTACAATGAGCAGTTCTTC
CDR3: CASSLARGAYNEQFF
J: TRBJ2-1
D: -
V: TRBV11-2
size: -

DNA: TGTGCCAGCAGCGTTTCGACTTGGCGGGAGGACGGCGATGAGCAGTTCTTC
CDR3: CASSVSTWREDGDEQFF
J: TRBJ2-1
D: TRBD2
V: TRBV9
size: -

DNA: TGTGCCAGCAGTTCTGCCACTCGGCGGATACTCACAGATACGCAGTATTTT
CDR3: CASSSATRRILTDTQYF
J: TRBJ2-3
D: -
V: TRBV28
size: many

DNA: TGTGCCTGGACTAGCGGAACGAATGAGCAGTTCTTC
CDR3: CAWTSGTNEQFF
J: TRBJ2-1
D: TRBD2
V: TRBV30
size: many

DNA: TGTGCCTGGAGTGTTGGCAGTGAGCAGTTCTTC
CDR3: CAWSVGSEQFF
J: TRBJ2-1
D: -
V: TRBV30
size: many

DNA: TGTGCCAGTAGTATAGTGCAGGGGCCAGATACGCAGTATTTT
CDR3: CASSIVQGPDTQYF
J: TRBJ2-3
D: -
V: TRBV19
size: many

DNA: TGCAGCGTTGAAGAACCGGACAGGGGCACTGAAGCTTTCTTT
CDR3: CSVEEPDRGTEAFF
J: TRBJ1-1
D: TRBD1
V: TRBV29-1
size: many

DNA: TGCAGCGCCCGGACAGGGGGCGGGTACGAGCAGTACTTC
CDR3: CSARTGGGYEQYF
J: TRBJ2-7
D: TRBD1
V: TRBV29-1
size: many

DNA: TGTGCCAGCAGCAACCCTCTCCGGGGGCCAAGCACAGATACGCAGTATTTT
CDR3: CASSNPLRGPSTDTQYF
J: TRBJ2-3
D: -
V: TRBV13
size: many

DNA: TGTGCCAGCAGCTTAGGTCTGACAGCCACAGATACGCAGTATTTT
CDR3: CASSLGLTATDTQYF
J: TRBJ2-3
D: -
V: TRBV7-9
size: many

DNA: TGCGCCAGCAGCCAATCCGGAGATAACGAGCAGTACTTC
CDR3: CASSQSGDNEQYF
J: TRBJ2-7
D: -
V: TRBV4-1
size: many

DNA: TGTGCCAGCGGTGGGTGGGAGACCCAGTACTTC
CDR3: CASGGWETQYF
J: TRBJ2-5
D: -
V: TRBV5-8
size: few

DNA: TGCAGTGTCGAGTACTCCTACAATGAGCAGTTCTTC
CDR3: CSVEYSYNEQFF
J: TRBJ2-1
D: -
V: TRBV20-1
size: many

DNA: TGTGCCAGCAGCTTGGCTATCTCGGCCGGGGAGCTGTTTTTT
CDR3: CASSLAISAGELFF
J: TRBJ2-2
D: -
V: TRBV5-6
size: many

DNA: TGTGCCAGCAGTTACCTGGAGGGCGCCCCTGAAAAACTGTTTTTT
CDR3: CASSYLEGAPEKLFF
J: TRBJ1-4
D: -
V: TRBV6-6
size: many

DNA: TGCGCCAGCAGCCAAGGGGGGACAGGAACCTACGAGCAGTACTTC
CDR3: CASSQGGTGTYEQYF
J: TRBJ2-7
D: TRBD1
V: TRBV4-1
size: -

DNA: TGTGCCAGCATCCCCGAGGGGACTAGCGGGAGTGGGGAGCAGTTCTTC
CDR3: CASIPEGTSGSGEQFF
J: TRBJ2-1
D: TRBD2
V: TRBV12-3/TRBV12-4
size: few

DNA: TGTGCCAGTAGTATAGATGGGACGCCTCCTCTTAGCGGGAGGACCTACGAGCAGTACTTC
CDR3: CASSIDGTPPLSGRTYEQYF
J: TRBJ2-7
D: TRBD2
V: TRBV19
size: few

DNA: TGTGCCAGCCAGGGGCTATACACAGATACGCAGTATTTT
CDR3: CASQGLYTDTQYF
J: TRBJ2-3
D: -
V: TRBV2
size: many

DNA: TGTGCCAGCACCCCCCTAGCGGGGTTTTCAGATACGCAGTATTTT
CDR3: CASTPLAGFSDTQYF
J: TRBJ2-3
D: TRBD2
V: TRBV6-2/TRBV6-3
size: many

DNA: TGTGCCAGCAGCAGCCAGCAAGAGCAGTTCTTC
CDR3: CASSSQQEQFF
J: TRBJ2-1
D: -
V: TRBV9
size: -

DNA: TGTGCCAGCAGTGAAGCGCTTCTCGGAGCCTACGAGCAGTACTTC
CDR3: CASSEALLGAYEQYF
J: TRBJ2-7
D: -
V: TRBV2
size: many

DNA: TGCAGCGTCTCAAACACTGAAGCTTTCTTT
CDR3: CSVSNTEAFF
J: TRBJ1-1
D: -
V: TRBV29-1
size: many

DNA: TGCGCCAGCAGCCCGTCTAGCGGGAGAACCGGGGAGCTGTTTTTT
CDR3: CASSPSSGRTGELFF
J: TRBJ2-2
D: TRBD2
V: TRBV4-1
size: -

DNA: TGTGCCAGCAGACTCCCGGGACTAGCGGGGACACCTAAAAGCACAGATACGCAGTATTTT
CDR3: CASRLPGLAGTPKSTDTQYF
J: TRBJ2-3
D: TRBD2
V: TRBV25-1
size: -

DNA: TGCGCCAGCAGCCAAGATCCAGATAGCGGGCTCCAGTACTTC
CDR3: CASSQDPDSGLQYF
J: TRBJ2-4
D: TRBD2
V: TRBV4-3
size: many

DNA: TGCGCCAGCAGCCAAGATAGAGGGTCGGAGACCCAGTACTTC
CDR3: CASSQDRGSETQYF
J: TRBJ2-5
D: -
V: TRBV4-1
size: many

DNA: TGTGCCAGTAGTATAGGCAGCGGGGGGGCCTACGAGCAGTACTTC
CDR3: CASSIGSGGAYEQYF
J: TRBJ2-7
D: TRBD2
V: TRBV19
size: -

DNA: TGTGCCAGTAGTCCGCACCGGGACGCCGACCAAGGCACCCAGTACTTC
CDR3: CASSPHRDADQGTQYF
J: TRBJ2-5
D: -
V: TRBV19
size: many

DNA: TGCGCCAGCAGCCAAGATTTCCAGGCGGGGAGAAATAGCAATCAGCCCCAGCATTTT
CDR3: CASSQDFQAGRNSNQPQHF
J: TRBJ1-5
D: -
V: TRBV4-3
size: -

DNA: TGTGCCAGCAGCTTGATCGGGAGGGCCGCAGAGACCCAGTACTTC
CDR3: CASSLIGRAAETQYF
J: TRBJ2-5
D: TRBD2
V: TRBV7-9
size: many

DNA: TGTGCCAGTAGCCAGGGGGCGCACACCGGGGAGCTGTTTTTT
CDR3: CASSQGAHTGELFF
J: TRBJ2-2
D: TRBD1
V: TRBV19
size: few

DNA: TGCGCCAGCAGCCAACTCCCGACTAGCGGGAGTCGAGATACGCAGTATTTT
CDR3: CASSQLPTSGSRDTQYF
J: TRBJ2-3
D: TRBD2
V: TRBV4-3
size: many